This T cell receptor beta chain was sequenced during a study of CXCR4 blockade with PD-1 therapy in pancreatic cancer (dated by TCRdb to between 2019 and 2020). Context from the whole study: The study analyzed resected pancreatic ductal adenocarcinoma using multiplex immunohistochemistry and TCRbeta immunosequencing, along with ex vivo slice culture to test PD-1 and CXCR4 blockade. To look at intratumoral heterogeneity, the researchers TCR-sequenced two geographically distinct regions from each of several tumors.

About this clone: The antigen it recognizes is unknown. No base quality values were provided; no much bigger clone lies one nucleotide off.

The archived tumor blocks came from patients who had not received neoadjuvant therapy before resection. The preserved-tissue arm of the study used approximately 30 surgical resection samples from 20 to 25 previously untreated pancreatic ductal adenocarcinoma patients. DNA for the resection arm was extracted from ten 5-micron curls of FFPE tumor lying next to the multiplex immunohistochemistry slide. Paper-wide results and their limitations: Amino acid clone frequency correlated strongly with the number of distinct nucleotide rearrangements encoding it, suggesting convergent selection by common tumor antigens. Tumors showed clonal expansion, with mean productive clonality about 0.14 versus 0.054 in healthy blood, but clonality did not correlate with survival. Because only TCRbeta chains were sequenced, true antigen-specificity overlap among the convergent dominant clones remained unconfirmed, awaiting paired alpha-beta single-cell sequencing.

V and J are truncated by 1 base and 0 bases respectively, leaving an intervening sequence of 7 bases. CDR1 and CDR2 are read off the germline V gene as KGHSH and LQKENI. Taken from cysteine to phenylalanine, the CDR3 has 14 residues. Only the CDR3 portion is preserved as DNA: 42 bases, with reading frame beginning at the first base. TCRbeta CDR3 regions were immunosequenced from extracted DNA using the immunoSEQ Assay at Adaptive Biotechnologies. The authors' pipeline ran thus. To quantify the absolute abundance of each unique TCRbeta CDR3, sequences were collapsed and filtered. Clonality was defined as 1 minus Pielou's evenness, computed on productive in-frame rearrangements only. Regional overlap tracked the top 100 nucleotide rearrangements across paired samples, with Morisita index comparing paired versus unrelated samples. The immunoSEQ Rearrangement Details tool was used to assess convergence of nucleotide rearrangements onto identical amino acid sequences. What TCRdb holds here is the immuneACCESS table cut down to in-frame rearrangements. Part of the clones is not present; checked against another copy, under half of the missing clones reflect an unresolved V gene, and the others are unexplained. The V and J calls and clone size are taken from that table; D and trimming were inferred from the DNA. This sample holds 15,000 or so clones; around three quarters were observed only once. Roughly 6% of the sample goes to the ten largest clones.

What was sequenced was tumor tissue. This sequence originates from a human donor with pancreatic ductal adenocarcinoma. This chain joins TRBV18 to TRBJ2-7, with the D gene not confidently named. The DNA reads TGTGCCAGCTCACCACGCGACACCTCCTACGAGCAGTACTTC. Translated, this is CASSPRDTSYEQYF.